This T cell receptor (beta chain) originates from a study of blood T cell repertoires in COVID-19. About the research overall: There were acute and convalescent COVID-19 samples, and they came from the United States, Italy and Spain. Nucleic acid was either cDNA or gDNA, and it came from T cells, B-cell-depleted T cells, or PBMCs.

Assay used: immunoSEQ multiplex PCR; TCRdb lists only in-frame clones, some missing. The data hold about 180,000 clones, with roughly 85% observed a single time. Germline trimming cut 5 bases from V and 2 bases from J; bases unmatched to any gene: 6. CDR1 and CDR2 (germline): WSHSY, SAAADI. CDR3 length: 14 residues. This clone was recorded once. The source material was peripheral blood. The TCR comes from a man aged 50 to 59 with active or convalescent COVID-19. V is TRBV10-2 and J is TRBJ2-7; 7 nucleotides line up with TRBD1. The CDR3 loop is CASSLGQSAYEQYF. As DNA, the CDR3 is TGCGCCAGCAGTTTGGGACAGAGTGCCTACGAGCAGTACTTC.